A selection of T cell receptor beta chains follows, all from one sample in a study of cytomegalovirus exposure and HLA in healthy donors. Profiled with immunoSEQ multiplex PCR; TCRdb holds only in-frame clones, not every one. The table includes over 200,000 clones, approximately 80% detected once. Sequenced sample: PBMCs. The receptors here all came from a woman aged 40-49 years in good health and CMV-seronegative. Each CDR3 is given with its conserved first and last residue. A D gene is named only where the DNA matches it firmly. The listing skips clone size in some rows; elsewhere it reads once, few, many or a size class.

d_call clone_size v_call cdr3_aa
- - TRBV5-4 CASSLDNRGTGELFF
- - TRBV19 CASRGRGTGGQYF
TRBD1 - TRBV5-4 CASSLDRAYNEQFF
- - TRBV6-5 CASRSTIYNSPLHF
- - TRBV29-1 CSVVGQDYGYTF
- - TRBV7-2 CASSLSQVYTEAFF
TRBD1 - TRBV11-2 CASSLGTGNSPLHF
- - TRBV6-6 CASSYSPTGTYGYTF
TRBD1 few TRBV5-4 CASSPRDRVNTEAFF
- - TRBV30 CAWGRGERVRDF
TRBD1 once TRBV2 CASSPGTGGALRPQHF
- - TRBV15 CATYGGSYNEQFF
- - TRBV5-1 CASSFSSEHYEQYF
- - TRBV4-3 CASSQDPTLGNEQFF
TRBD1 - TRBV4-2 CASSPSGTGGGKVNGYTF
TRBD1 - TRBV18 CASSALDRGDSPLHF
TRBD1 - TRBV7-9 CASSQRQGREKLFF
TRBD1 - TRBV7-7 CASSLGTGNEQFF
TRBD1 - TRBV19 CASSMVGTGANTEAFF
- - TRBV5-4 CASSLGGGGYSNQPQHF
- - TRBV11-1 CASSFGARGSSHPYEQYF
TRBD1 - TRBV14 CASSPTGGTRNTEAFF
- - TRBV4-2 CASSQRGTDQPQHF
TRBD1 - TRBV6-5 CASSYDRGVGTDTQYF
TRBD1 - TRBV5-1 CASSLGQDTDTQYF
- - TRBV10-2 CASSDWARTNTEAFF
- - TRBV7-9 CASSLWGAGANVLTF
- few TRBV6-1 CASKTGGHSTEAFF
TRBD1 few TRBV7-9 CASSTTGGDTIYF
TRBD2 - TRBV9 CASSVRAGRVQETQYF
TRBD1 - TRBV28 CASSLMAGGLGYTF
- - TRBV6-6 CATCGTGGVGELFF
TRBD2 - TRBV19 CASSITGGLSYEQYF
- - TRBV27 CASTLKPGSNQPQHF
TRBD1 - TRBV19 CANPGQPYNEQFF
- - TRBV2 CASTQKEGRLFF
- - TRBV30 CAWSVPGGGRGTEAFF
- - TRBV19 CASSSSPGNTEAFF
- - TRBV9 CASSPSSAGELFF